The clone carrying this T cell receptor beta chain was observed a handful of times. This specimen comes from a study of Ad26.COV2.S vaccination and SARS-CoV-2 variants. Produced via immunoSEQ multiplex PCR; TCRdb's table is partial and in-frame only. The repertoire has hundreds of thousands of clones, more than 70% of them found once; the top ten carry approximately 1.5%. Treatment specified: around 19 received Ad26.COV2.S at low or high dose, single or two shots; roughly five received placebo; per-sample allocation not given. Samples were taken on day 63 after the first vaccine or placebo injection. Sequencing used peripheral blood, obtained in a trial of Ad26.COV2.S vaccine versus placebo. The clonotype originates from a person between 18 and 59 years old who received the Ad26.COV2.S COVID-19 vaccine or a placebo.

CDR3 sequence (DNA): TGTGCCATCAGTGACAGGGGACTTTTGAACACCGGGGAGCTGTTTTTT. Its protein is CAISDRGLLNTGELFF. This chain uses TRBV10-3 with TRBJ2-2; D possibly matches TRBD1 or TRBD2 (6 bases each). CDR3 length: 16 residues. V lost 3 bases and J lost 1, with 12 bases in between. Germline CDR1 ENHRY, CDR2 SYGVKD.